This T cell receptor (beta chain) was found in a study of T cell responses to AZD1222 COVID-19 vaccine. Points from the study as a whole: Baseline testing showed seropositivity in only a handful of AZD1222 recipients. The study sampled repertoires only after the peak T cell response.

Libraries were prepared by immunoSEQ multiplex PCR; TCRdb keeps only in-frame clonotypes and omits some of them. The repertoire includes 120,000 or so clones, 85% to 90% of them detected once, and around 10% sits in the top ten. Looked up from germline, CDR1 is PRHDT and CDR2 is FYEKMQ (reference sequence). Deletions cut 5 bases from V and 7 bases from J, with 12 bases between. This CDR3 is built from 12 residues. Of note for this clone: The antigen remains unidentified.

The chain uses TRBV13 and TRBJ2-7; the D is unclear. The sequencing here drew on peripheral blood, taken on day 0 of MenACWY control vaccination. The sequence came from an adult in good health. The DNA of the CDR3 is TGTGCCAGCAGCGCCCGTTATAGGGAGCAGTACTTC. Translating it yields CASSARYREQYF.